The 15 T cell receptor beta chains given below trace back to one sample, sequenced in a study of regulatory T cells in long-lasting Graves disease. Arm-PCR of CDR3 regions and iRepertoire HTBI primers were used to build TCR beta libraries. A single record per CDR3 protein comes from TCRdb applying MiXCR to the multiplex PCR reads. Among hundreds of thousands of distinct CDR3 sequences listed, 20% were seen once. Stated time point: persistent/refractory GD, antithyroid drugs over 5 years with positive TRAb. PBMC RNA served as the TCR library source. The sample was peripheral blood mononuclear cells (PBMCs), taken when the disease was refractory, from a patient treated with antithyroid drugs. These receptors originate from a female donor with Graves disease.

The sample holds a few counts of this clonotype. The chain uses TRBV9 and TRBJ2-7; 7 bases match TRBD1. After removal of 7 bases from V and 7 bases from J, the junction contained 14 bases not matched to a gene. The CDR3 extends over 14 amino acids. CDR1 SGDLS and CDR2 YYNGEE come from the germline V gene. The CDR3: CASPSGQSSEEQYF. For the CDR3, the DNA is TGTGCCAGCCCCTCGGGACAGTCCTCTGAGGAGCAGTACTTC.

The chain joins TRBV28 to TRBJ2-1; D remains ambiguous. V was pared by 2 bases and J by 0 bases, with 8 bases between. The CDR3 extends over 15 amino acids. CDR1 is MDHEN, CDR2 SYDVKM, per germline. The CDR3 here is CASSLSPSSYNEQFF. CDR3 nucleotides: TGTGCCAGCAGTTTAAGTCCGAGCTCCTACAATGAGCAGTTCTTC.

The V gene is TRBV25-1, the J gene TRBJ2-1, with 8 bases that match TRBD2. Germline CDR1 and CDR2: MGHDK and SYGVNS. The J segment lost 4 bases and the V segment lost 10 bases, leaving 12 bases of the junction unmatched. This CDR3 is 15 amino acids long. The CDR3 DNA sequence: TGTGCCACTACCCTCTTGACGGGAGGGTACAATGAGCAGTTCTTC. Residues: CATTLLTGGYNEQFF. Full variable domain (remainder filled in from reference TRBV25-1 and TRBJ2-1): EADIYQTPRYLVIGTGKKITLECSQTMGHDKMYWYQQDPGMELHLIHYSYGVNSTEKGDLSSESTVSRIRTEHFPLTLESARPSHTSQYLCATTLLTGGYNEQFFGPGTRLTVL.

This clonotype was counted a single time. A much larger clone sits a single nucleotide away, making a read error possible. The chain employs TRBV29-1 and TRBJ2-5; no definite D call. V lost 7 bases and J 1 base, leaving 7 bases between the germline ends. The CDR3 runs to 11 residues. CDR1 is SQVTM, CDR2 ANQGSEA, per germline. As DNA, the CDR3 is TGCAGCGCGGGTCCCCAAGAGACCCAGTACTTC. Encoded protein: CSAGPQETQYF.

This rearrangement joins TRBV7-2 to TRBJ2-3, with 7 bases matching TRBD2. CDR3 length: 13 amino acids. Per the germline V gene, CDR1 is SGHTA and CDR2 is FQGNSA. V shed 4 bases and J 6 bases; nucleotides not matched to a gene: 4. This CDR3 reads CASSSRLADTQYF. The DNA of the CDR3 is TGTGCCAGCAGCTCCCGACTAGCTGATACGCAGTATTTT.

This clonotype was counted ten times or more. The CDR3 DNA is TGTGCCAGCAGCCCTAGGGGAACCTACGAGCAGTACTTC. Protein: CASSPRGTYEQYF. The V gene is TRBV12-3 or TRBV12-4, the J gene TRBJ2-7; D perhaps matches TRBD1 (5 bases). The ends were cut back, 6 bases at V and 2 bases at J, with 11 bases in the middle. There are 13 residues in the CDR3.

This clonotype was counted only a few times. The chain has TRBV6-2 or TRBV6-3 and TRBJ2-7; D uncertain. Germline V lookup: CDR1 MNHEY, CDR2 SVGEGT. The length of the CDR3 is 12 residues. Trimming pared 6 bases from V and 3 bases from J, leaving 9 bases between. The CDR3 nucleotides read TGTGCCAGCAGGGGGTCTAACTACGAGCAGTACTTC. This sequence encodes CASRGSNYEQYF.

This clonotype was detected a few times. This chain joins TRBV5-1 and TRBJ1-2, with 10 bases lining up with TRBD1. After removal of 3 bases from V and 2 bases from J, the junction contained 1 base not matched to a gene. Germline-derived CDR1 and CDR2 are SGHRS and YFSETQ. The CDR3 runs 14 residues. The CDR3 DNA reads as TGCGCCAGCAGCTGGGGACAGGGGAACTATGGCTACACCTTC. It codes for CASSWGQGNYGYTF.

This clonotype was seen many times. This chain links TRBV6-1 with TRBJ2-2, with TRBD1 matching over 7 bases. The CDR3 length is 14 residues. Germline-derived CDR1 and CDR2 are MNHNS and SASEGT. With V trimmed by 6 bases and J by 2 bases, 3 bases remained unmatched. The CDR3 coding sequence is TGTGCCAGCAGAGGGGGCACAAACACCGGGGAGCTGTTTTTT. It encodes CASRGGTNTGELFF.

This chain uses TRBV9 with TRBJ2-5; TRBD2 matches 8 bases. The length of the CDR3 is 15 residues. J lost 5 bases, V lost 3 bases, and 9 bases had no gene match. Germline lookup yields CDR1 SGDLS and CDR2 YYNGEE. CDR3 DNA sequence: TGTGCCAGCAGCGGGACTAGCTCGGCCGTGGAGACCCAGTACTTC. It yields the protein CASSGTSSAVETQYF.

In this sample, this clonotype turned up a few times. This sequence joins TRBV12-3 or TRBV12-4 and TRBJ2-3; possible D gene TRBD2, 5 bases. The CDR3 loop spans 14 amino acids. The ends were cut back, 2 bases at V and 1 base at J, with 7 bases in the middle. The DNA for the CDR3 is TGTGCCAGCAGTTTAAGCGGCGGCACAGATACGCAGTATTTT. Translation: CASSLSGGTDTQYF.

The chain has TRBV2 and TRBJ2-3; D unclear. CDR1 is SNHLY and CDR2 is FYNNEI in the germline V gene. V lost 5 bases to trimming and J lost 2 bases, with 20 bases between them. The CDR3 loop spans 17 amino acids. For the CDR3, the DNA is TGTGCCAGCAGTACTGAAAAGAGCTTAATTCACACAGATACGCAGTATTTT. It is translated as CASSTEKSLIHTDTQYF.

This clonotype appeared a few times. V gene TRBV4-1 combines with J gene TRBJ2-7; possibly TRBD1 for D (6 bases). The germline V gene encodes CDR1 MGHRA and CDR2 YSYEKL. The V and J ends lost 1 base and 5 bases respectively, with 9 bases between them. This CDR3 is 13 amino acids long. Here the CDR3 reads CASSQGPGDEQYF. The CDR3 DNA sequence: TGCGCCAGCAGCCAAGGGCCAGGGGACGAGCAGTACTTC.

This clonotype was counted at least ten times. The chain couples TRBV2 to TRBJ1-4, with D possibly TRBD1 on 5 matching bases. CDR3 length: 13 amino acids. Trimming shortened V by 7 bases and J by 10 bases, and 16 bases separated the two germline ends. Germline lookup yields CDR1 SNHLY and CDR2 FYNNEI. CDR3: CASTGHLLGKLFF. The CDR3 DNA reads as TGTGCCAGCACTGGACACCTCCTGGGAAAACTGTTTTTT.

In this sample, this clonotype turned up many times. The chain has TRBV7-2 and TRBJ2-5; 7 bases are shared with TRBD2. The CDR3 contains 16 residues. The trim removed 3 bases at V and 1 base at J, leaving 8 bases unmatched. CDR1 SGHTA and CDR2 FQGNSA come from the germline V gene. CDR3 sequence: CASSLRRGRPQETQYF. In DNA, the CDR3 is TGTGCCAGCAGCTTGAGGCGCGGGAGACCCCAAGAGACCCAGTACTTC.